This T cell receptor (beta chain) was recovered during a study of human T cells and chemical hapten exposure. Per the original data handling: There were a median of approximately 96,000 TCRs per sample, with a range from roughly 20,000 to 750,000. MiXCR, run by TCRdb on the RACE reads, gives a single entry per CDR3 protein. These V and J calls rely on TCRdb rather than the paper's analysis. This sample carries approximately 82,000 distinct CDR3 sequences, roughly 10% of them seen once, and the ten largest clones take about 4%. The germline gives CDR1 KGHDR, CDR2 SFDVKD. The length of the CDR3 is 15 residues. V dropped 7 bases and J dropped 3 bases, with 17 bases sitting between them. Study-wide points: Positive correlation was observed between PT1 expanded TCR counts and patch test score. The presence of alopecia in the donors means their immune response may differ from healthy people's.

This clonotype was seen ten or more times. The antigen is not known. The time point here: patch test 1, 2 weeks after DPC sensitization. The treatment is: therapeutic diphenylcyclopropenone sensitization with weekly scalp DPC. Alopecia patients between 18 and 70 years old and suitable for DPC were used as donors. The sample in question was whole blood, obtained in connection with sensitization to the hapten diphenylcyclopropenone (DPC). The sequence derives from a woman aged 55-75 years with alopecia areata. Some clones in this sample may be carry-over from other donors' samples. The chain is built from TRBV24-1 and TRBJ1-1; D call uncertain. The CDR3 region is CATSQPRMRDTEAFF. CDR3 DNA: TGTGCCACCAGCCAACCCCGGATGAGGGACACTGAAGCTTTCTTT.